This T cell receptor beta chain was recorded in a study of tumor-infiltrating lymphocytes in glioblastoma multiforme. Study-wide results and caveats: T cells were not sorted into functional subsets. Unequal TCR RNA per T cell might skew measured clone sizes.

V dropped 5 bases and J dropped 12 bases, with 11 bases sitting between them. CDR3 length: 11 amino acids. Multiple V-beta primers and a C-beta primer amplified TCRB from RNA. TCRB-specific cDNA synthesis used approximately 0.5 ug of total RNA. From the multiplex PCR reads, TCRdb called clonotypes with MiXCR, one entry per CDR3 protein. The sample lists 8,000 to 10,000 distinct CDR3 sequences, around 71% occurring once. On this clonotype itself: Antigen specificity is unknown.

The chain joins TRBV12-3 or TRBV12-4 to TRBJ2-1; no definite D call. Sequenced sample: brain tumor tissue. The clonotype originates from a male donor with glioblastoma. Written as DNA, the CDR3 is TGTGCCAGCAGTCCAGGAGACTCGCAGTTCTTC. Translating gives CASSPGDSQFF.